This note documents a single TCR beta chain sequence. These data belong to a study of control samples from healthy donors and cancer patients. CDR1 is SNHLY and CDR2 is FYNNEI in the germline V gene. Trimming left V 8 bases short and J 0 bases short, with 14 bases between. This CDR3 is 15 amino acids long. Clones were sequenced by immunoSEQ multiplex PCR, and TCRdb holds only the in-frame ones, with some missing. Among 120,000 or so clones listed, 80% to 90% were seen once. The sequencing sample was made of blood. The J gene is TRBJ1-3, the V gene TRBV2, with D tentatively TRBD1 (5 bases). This clonotype was sampled from a middle-aged man in good health. The CDR3 sequence: CASHKTEASGNTIYF. The CDR3 DNA sequence: TGTGCCAGCCATAAGACAGAAGCCTCTGGAAACACCATATATTTT.